This section outlines one T cell receptor beta chain sequence together with its context. The antigen is unknown. The data were taken from a study of T cells expressing NK-cell markers. Study-wide background: CD3+CD56+NKG2C+, CD3+CD56+NKG2C- and CD3+CD56-NKG2C+ T cells, once sorted, supplied the TCR beta repertoires. One of eight sequenced donors was HCMV-seronegative; the other seven were seropositive.

One entry per CDR3 protein, without DNA, is what TCRdb gives after re-calling the 5' RACE reads. In total, the table holds under 500,000 distinct CDR3 sequences. This CDR3 spans 17 amino acids. Germline-derived CDR1 and CDR2 are LGHNA and YSLEER. Points from the study as a whole: Several donors showed dominant NKG2C+ clonotypes comprising about 1.0-8% of their CD8+ T cells.

Material for sequencing was blood T cells: a sorted CD56 or NKG2C T cell subset, CD4+ or CD8+ T cells, or bulk PBMC T cells (not recorded which). This TCR derives from a woman aged 18-70 years in good health. J is TRBJ2-7 and V is TRBV4-3; the D call of TRBD2 rests on TCRdb alone, since no DNA is present to check it. CDR3 sequence reads: CASSQEMGLAGAYEQYF.